These 30 T cell receptor beta chains came from one sample sequenced in a study of early T cells in non-severe SARS-CoV-2 infection. From the 5' RACE reads, TCRdb called clonotypes with MiXCR, one entry per CDR3 protein. The sample consists of about 89,000 distinct CDR3 sequences, roughly 14% of them appearing once. The sample consisted of whole blood. All receptors come from an adult who was a healthcare worker with PCR-confirmed SARS-CoV-2 infection or an uninfected control (not recorded which).

This clonotype has just a few counts. The rearrangement uses TRBV5-1 and TRBJ2-5, with a tentative D call TRBD2 (5 bases). The V and J ends lost 0 bases and 3 bases respectively, with 12 bases between them. The CDR3 is 15 residues long. Germline loops: CDR1 SGHRS, CDR2 YFSETQ. This CDR3 reads CASSLGYGVKETQYF. DNA for the CDR3: TGCGCCAGCAGCTTGGGATACGGGGTAAAAGAGACCCAGTACTTC.

This chain connects TRBV20-1 to TRBJ1-2; 9 nucleotides line up with TRBD1. This CDR3 comprises 13 residues. Germline V gene sequence: CDR1 DFQATT, CDR2 SNEGSKA (reference sequence). The J segment lost 7 bases and the V segment lost 5 bases, leaving 8 bases of the junction unmatched. CDR3 sequence reads: CSAAGTGILGYTF. The CDR3 coding sequence is TGCAGTGCTGCCGGGACAGGGATCCTTGGCTACACCTTC.

This clonotype was counted only a few times. The J gene is TRBJ2-1, the V gene TRBV20-1; the D is unclear. The CDR3 totals 11 residues. Between the trimmed V and J ends, which lost 6 bases and 7 bases, there was a span of 10 bases. Germline loops: CDR1 DFQATT, CDR2 SNEGSKA (reference sequence). The CDR3 loop reads CSAPGENEQFF. The DNA of the CDR3 is TGCAGTGCCCCGGGCGAGAATGAGCAGTTCTTC.

V usage is TRBV12-3 or TRBV12-4 and J usage is TRBJ2-2; tentatively, D is TRBD1 (6 bases). The CDR3 runs to 14 residues. The V end lost 5 bases, the J end lost 4 bases, and 11 bases lay between the germline ends. CDR3: CASSPRTVTGELFF. The CDR3 DNA reads TGTGCCAGCAGTCCCAGGACAGTCACCGGGGAGCTGTTTTTT.

This clonotype was seen ten or more times. V is TRBV20-1 and J is TRBJ2-7, with D unclear. Germline-derived CDR1 and CDR2 are DFQATT and SNEGSKA (reference sequence). V dropped 1 base and J dropped 4 bases, with 11 bases sitting between them. The CDR3 totals 13 residues. The CDR3 nucleotides read TGCAGTGCTAGAGTTCACGGATCATACGAGCAGTACGTC. Its protein product is CSARVHGSYEQYV.

The chain carries TRBV4-2 and TRBJ2-3; a possible D gene is TRBD2 (5 bases). This CDR3 comprises 16 residues. V lost 3 bases to trimming and J lost 0 bases, with 13 bases between them. CDR1 is LGHNA and CDR2 is YNFKEQ in the germline V gene. The CDR3, as DNA: TGTGCCAGCAGCCAGGGAGACTGGACTAGCACAGATACGCAGTATTTT. As protein: CASSQGDWTSTDTQYF.

The table lists this clonotype with a few counts. The CDR3 DNA reads as TGTGCCAGCAGTTTGAGCAGCAGGGGTGCAGATACGCAGTATTTT. Translating it yields CASSLSSRGADTQYF. The chain links TRBV12-3 or TRBV12-4 to TRBJ2-3; D might be TRBD1 (6 bases). The CDR3 runs 15 residues. Trimming cost V 3 bases and J 4 bases, with 14 bases left between them.

In its sample, this clonotype was seen many times. The chain employs TRBV2 and TRBJ2-3; 8 bases match TRBD1. From germline, CDR1 is SNHLY and CDR2 FYNNEI. The CDR3 runs to 13 residues. V trimming: 10 bases; J trimming: 4 bases; junction bases outside the gene matches: 7. CDR3 sequence: CATQEQGADTQYF. The DNA for the CDR3 is TGTGCCACCCAGGAACAGGGGGCAGATACGCAGTATTTT.

The chain employs TRBV9 and TRBJ1-1; TRBD1 matches 11 bases. This CDR3 region has 16 residues. V gave up 0 bases and J gave up 5 bases; unmatched junction bases: 6. Looked up from germline, CDR1 is SGDLS and CDR2 is YYNGEE. CDR3 in amino acids: CASSVGTGGRGTEAFF. The CDR3 DNA is TGTGCCAGCAGCGTAGGGACAGGGGGCAGAGGAACTGAAGCTTTCTTT.

A few counts support this clonotype. V is TRBV7-2 and J is TRBJ2-3; TRBD2 matches at 8 bases. This CDR3 comprises 16 residues. Germline loops: CDR1 SGHTA, CDR2 FQGNSA. Unmatched junction bases numbered 9, after V lost 1 base and J lost 6 bases. The CDR3 region has the DNA TGTGCCAGCAGCTTAGGGAACGGGGGGGGCCCCGATACGCAGTATTTT. It encodes CASSLGNGGGPDTQYF.

CDR3 residues: CASSPQSSTDTQYF. The CDR3 bases are TGTGCCAGCAGCCCTCAGAGTAGCACAGATACGCAGTATTTT. The chain joins TRBV7-2 to TRBJ2-3, with D hard to call. CDR1 is SGHTA and CDR2 is FQGNSA in the germline V gene. The CDR3 loop spans 14 amino acids. V lost 5 bases to trimming and J lost 0 bases, with 9 bases between them.

This clonotype was recorded at least ten times. The chain joins TRBV27 to TRBJ2-2; no definite D call. V lost 5 bases to trimming and J lost 0 bases, with 13 bases between them. Germline V gene data show CDR1 as MNHEY and CDR2 as SMNVEV (reference sequence). CDR3 size: 16 residues. CDR3 nucleotides: TGTGCCAGCAGTCAAATATCAGCCGCGAACACCGGGGAGCTGTTTTTT. Its protein product is CASSQISAANTGELFF.

The chain joins TRBV12-3 or TRBV12-4 to TRBJ1-5, with TRBD1 matching 9 bases. The CDR3 covers 13 residues. V shed 6 bases and J 5 bases; nucleotides not matched to a gene: 2. CDR3 sequence reads: CASRGQGDQPQHF. Written as DNA, the CDR3 is TGTGCCAGCAGGGGACAGGGAGATCAGCCCCAGCATTTT.

This rearrangement joins TRBV11-2 to TRBJ1-1, with 7 positions matching TRBD1. Germline assignment: CDR1 SGHAT and CDR2 FQNNGV. This CDR3 contains 12 residues. V shed 3 bases and J 7 bases; nucleotides not matched to a gene: 2. This CDR3 reads CASSFTGVEAFF. In DNA, the CDR3 is TGTGCCAGCAGCTTTACAGGGGTTGAAGCTTTCTTT.

V usage is TRBV18 and J usage is TRBJ1-1, with D possibly matching TRBD1 (5 bases). Trimming removed 2 bases from V and 1 base from J, with 8 bases in between. CDR1 is KGHSH and CDR2 is LQKENI in the germline V gene. The CDR3 contains 14 residues. CDR3 loop: CASSPGAENTEAFF. The CDR3 nucleotides read TGTGCCAGCTCACCAGGGGCTGAGAACACTGAAGCTTTCTTT.

V and J are TRBV30 and TRBJ1-6; 8 bases are a match to TRBD1. Germline CDR1 GTSNPN, CDR2 SVGIG (reference sequence). The CDR3 runs 15 residues. V was pared by 3 bases and J by 8 bases, with 9 bases of the junction left unmatched. The DNA of the CDR3 is TGTGCCTGGAGGATACCGGACAGGGAGTATTCACCCCTCCACTTT. Amino acid sequence: CAWRIPDREYSPLHF.

This clonotype was detected only a few times. CDR3 amino acids: CASRRGPGGSVYEQYV. CDR3 bases: TGCGCCAGCCGAAGAGGGCCAGGGGGCTCCGTCTACGAGCAGTACGTC. The V call is TRBV5-1, the J call TRBJ2-7; TRBD1 matches at 8 bases. There are 16 residues in the CDR3. Per germline, CDR1 SGHRS and CDR2 YFSETQ. V gave up 7 bases and J gave up 3 bases; unmatched junction bases: 15.

The V call is TRBV6-2 or TRBV6-3, the J call TRBJ1-2; the D is unclear. V was clipped by 2 bases and J by 13 bases, with 11 bases between them. Germline lookup yields CDR1 MNHEY and CDR2 SVGEGT. The CDR3 has 11 residues. CDR3 in amino acids: CASSYALECTF. CDR3 coding DNA: TGTGCCAGCAGTTACGCGCTGGAGTGCACCTTC.

The table lists this clonotype with many counts. The genes are TRBV10-2 and TRBJ1-3; 8 bases line up with TRBD1. The CDR3 has 15 amino acids. The germline V gene has CDR1 WSHSY and CDR2 SAAADI. V trimming: 6 bases; J trimming: 2 bases; junction bases outside the gene matches: 6. The DNA for the CDR3 is TGCGCCAGCAGGACCCAGGGGGCGCCTGGAAACACCATATATTTT. This encodes CASRTQGAPGNTIYF.

J is TRBJ2-1 and V is TRBV18, with 10 bases identical to TRBD1. This CDR3 is built from 12 residues. Looked up from germline, CDR1 is KGHSH and CDR2 is LQKENI. Trimming at V came to 3 bases and at J to 14 bases, leaving 4 bases not matched to a gene. In DNA form, the CDR3 reads TGTGCCAGCTCACCCGGACAGGGGGAAAAGTTCTTC. This sequence encodes CASSPGQGEKFF.

J is TRBJ2-4 and V is TRBV4-2; 9 bases map to TRBD1. CDR3 size: 19 residues. The V gene end was trimmed by 1 base and the J gene end by 3 bases; junction bases not matched to a gene: 13. In germline, CDR1 is LGHNA, CDR2 YNFKEQ. The CDR3 region is CASSQVPGRTGDIKNIQYF. Written as DNA, the CDR3 is TGTGCCAGCAGCCAAGTCCCGGGTAGGACAGGGGATATCAAAAACATTCAGTACTTC.

This chain links TRBV2 with TRBJ1-4, with 7 nucleotides matching TRBD1. Losses at the gene ends were 10 bases for V and 4 bases for J; bases not matched to a gene: 6. Germline assignment: CDR1 SNHLY and CDR2 FYNNEI. This CDR3 spans 13 amino acids. The CDR3: CATRGQSNEKLFF. For the CDR3, the DNA is TGTGCCACCCGGGGACAGAGTAATGAAAAACTGTTTTTT.

This clonotype came up a few times. The rearrangement uses TRBV29-1 and TRBJ2-5; either TRBD1 or TRBD2 may fit D (5 bases each). This CDR3 has 13 amino acids. Trimming stripped 6 bases from V and 1 base from J, with 12 bases between. CDR1 and CDR2 (germline): SQVTM, ANQGSEA. CDR3 nucleotides: TGCAGCGTCGTCCCGGGGCCCCAAGAGACCCAGTACTTC. Its protein product is CSVVPGPQETQYF. Based on the CDR3 plus reference TRBV29-1 and TRBJ2-5, the full variable domain is SAVISQKPSRDICQRGTSLTIQCQVDSQVTMMFWYRQQPGQSLTLIATANQGSEATYESGFVIDKFPISRPNLTFSTLTVSNMSPEDSSIYLCSVVPGPQETQYFGPGTRLLVL.

This clonotype showed up just a few times. The chain's CDR3 is CAWTGGQPSSGANVLTF. As DNA, the CDR3 is TGTGCCTGGACTGGGGGTCAACCGAGCTCTGGGGCCAACGTCCTGACTTTC. The rearrangement links TRBV30 to TRBJ2-6; D is tentatively TRBD1 or TRBD2 (5 bases each). Germline lookup yields CDR1 GTSNPN and CDR2 SVGIG (reference sequence). This CDR3 has 17 amino acids. V lost 4 bases and J 0 bases, leaving 16 bases between the germline ends.

Only a few counts were recorded for this clonotype. The rearrangement links TRBV28 to TRBJ1-2; 9 bases line up with TRBD1. The V and J ends lost 5 bases and 2 bases, in that order; junction bases with no gene match: 6. CDR3 length: 15 amino acids. Germline CDR1 reads MDHEN; CDR2 reads SYDVKM. The CDR3 nucleotides read TGTGCCAGCAGTACACCCGGGACAGGGAACTATGGCTACACCTTC. Encoded protein: CASSTPGTGNYGYTF.

The table lists this clonotype with a few counts. J is TRBJ1-4 and V is TRBV7-6; D ambiguous. V lost 1 base and J 9 bases, leaving 15 bases between the germline ends. CDR3 length: 15 amino acids. Germline V lookup: CDR1 SGHVS, CDR2 FNYEAQ. The CDR3 nucleotides are TGTGCCAGCAGCTTAGACTCGGGAAGTGGGAAAAAACTGTTTTTT. Amino acids: CASSLDSGSGKKLFF.

In its sample, this clonotype was seen many times. CDR3 bases: TGTGCCAGCAGCTTCGGGGGGCACAATGAGCAGTTCTTC. This codes for CASSFGGHNEQFF. V gene TRBV7-2 combines with J gene TRBJ2-1, with D possibly TRBD2 on 7 matching bases. Trimming pared 3 bases from V and 5 bases from J, leaving 8 bases between. The germline V gene has CDR1 SGHTA and CDR2 FQGNSA. This CDR3 is built from 13 residues.

In its sample, this clonotype was seen a few times. The gene calls are TRBV9 and TRBJ2-3; the D is unclear. The germline CDR1 and CDR2 sequences are SGDLS and YYNGEE. The CDR3 is 16 residues long. V was clipped by 0 bases and J by 0 bases, with 11 bases between them. CDR3 DNA sequence: TGTGCCAGCAGCGTAGCTTTCGACGGGAGCACAGATACGCAGTATTTT. The encoded protein is CASSVAFDGSTDTQYF.

The chain uses TRBV5-6 and TRBJ1-2; D uncertain. This CDR3 is 13 amino acids long. V lost 4 bases and J 5 bases, leaving 12 bases between the germline ends. Germline loops: CDR1 SGHDT, CDR2 YYEEEE. CDR3 sequence (DNA): TGTGCCAGCAGCGGTAAGGGCAAATATGGCTACACCTTC. Amino acids: CASSGKGKYGYTF.

At least ten counts were recorded for this clonotype. The J gene is TRBJ1-1, the V gene TRBV29-1, with unresolved D. The germline V gene encodes CDR1 SQVTM and CDR2 ANQGSEA. The CDR3 is 12 amino acids. Trimming cost V 2 bases and J 1 base, with 5 bases left between them. The CDR3 is CSVESPNTEAFF. The CDR3 DNA reads as TGCAGCGTTGAATCGCCGAACACTGAAGCTTTCTTT.